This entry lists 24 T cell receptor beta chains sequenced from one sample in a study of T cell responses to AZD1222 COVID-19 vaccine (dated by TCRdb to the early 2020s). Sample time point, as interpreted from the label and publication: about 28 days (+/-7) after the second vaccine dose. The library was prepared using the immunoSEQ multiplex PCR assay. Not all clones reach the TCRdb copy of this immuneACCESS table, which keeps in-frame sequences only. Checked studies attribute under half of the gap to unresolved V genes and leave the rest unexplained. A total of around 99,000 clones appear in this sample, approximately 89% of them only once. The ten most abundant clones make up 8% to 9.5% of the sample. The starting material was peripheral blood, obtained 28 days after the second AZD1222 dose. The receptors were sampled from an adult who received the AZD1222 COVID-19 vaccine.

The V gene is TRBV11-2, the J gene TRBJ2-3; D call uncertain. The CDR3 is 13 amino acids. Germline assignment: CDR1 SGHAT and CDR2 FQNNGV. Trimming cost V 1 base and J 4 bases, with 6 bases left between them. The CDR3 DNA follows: TGTGCCAGCAGCTTAGGGTTCGCAGATACGCAGTATTTT. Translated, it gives CASSLGFADTQYF. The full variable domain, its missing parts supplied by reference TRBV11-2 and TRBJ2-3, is EAGVAQSPRYKIIEKRQSVAFWCNPISGHATLYWYQQILGQGPKLLIQFQNNGVVDDSQLPKDRFSAERLKGVDSTLKIQPAKLEDSAVYLCASSLGFADTQYFGPGTRLTVL.

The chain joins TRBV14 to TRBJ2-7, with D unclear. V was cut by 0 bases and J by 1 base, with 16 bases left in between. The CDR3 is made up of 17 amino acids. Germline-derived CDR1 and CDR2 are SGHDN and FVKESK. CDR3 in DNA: TGTGCCAGCAGCCAAGAGTTGAGTCCAGGTTATTCCTACGAGCAGTACTTC. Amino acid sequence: CASSQELSPGYSYEQYF.

CDR3 protein: CASSEGGQGGYGYTF. The CDR3 DNA reads TGTGCCAGCAGCGAGGGGGGACAGGGAGGTTATGGCTACACCTTC. The chain recombines TRBV9 with TRBJ1-2; TRBD1 agrees at 9 bases. CDR3 length: 15 residues. The V gene's germline CDR1 is SGDLS and CDR2 YYNGEE. Trimming took 3 bases from V and 5 from J; bases not matched to a gene: 8.

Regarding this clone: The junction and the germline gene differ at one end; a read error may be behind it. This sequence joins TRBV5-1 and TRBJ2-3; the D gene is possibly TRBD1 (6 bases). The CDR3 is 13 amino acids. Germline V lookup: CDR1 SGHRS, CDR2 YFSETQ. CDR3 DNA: TGCGCCAGCAGATTGGGGGCAACAGATACGCAGTATTTT. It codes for CASRLGATDTQYF.

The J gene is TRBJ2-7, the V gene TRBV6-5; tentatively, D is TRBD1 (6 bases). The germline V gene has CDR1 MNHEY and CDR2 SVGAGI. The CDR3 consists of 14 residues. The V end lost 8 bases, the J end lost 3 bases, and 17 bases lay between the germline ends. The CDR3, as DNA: TGTGCCAGCGCACGGACAGAGAGTTTCTACGAGCAGTACTTC. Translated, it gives CASARTESFYEQYF.

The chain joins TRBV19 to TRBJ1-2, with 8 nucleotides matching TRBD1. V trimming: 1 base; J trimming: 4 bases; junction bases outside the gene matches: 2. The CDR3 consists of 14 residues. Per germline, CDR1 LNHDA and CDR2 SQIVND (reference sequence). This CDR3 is CASSIVTGGYGYTF. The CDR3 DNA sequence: TGTGCCAGTAGTATAGTCACAGGGGGCTATGGCTACACCTTC.

This CDR3 is CASSQPRNYGYTF. Here the CDR3 DNA reads TGTGCCAGCAGCCAACCCAGGAACTATGGCTACACCTTC. The genes are TRBV14 and TRBJ1-2; D not resolved. Trimming stripped 2 bases from V and 2 bases from J, with 6 bases between. This CDR3 spans 13 amino acids. Germline lookup yields CDR1 SGHDN and CDR2 FVKESK.

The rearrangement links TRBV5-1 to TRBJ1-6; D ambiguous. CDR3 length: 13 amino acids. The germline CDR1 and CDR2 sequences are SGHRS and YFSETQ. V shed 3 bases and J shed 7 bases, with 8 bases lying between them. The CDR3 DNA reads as TGCGCCAGCAGCTCGCGGCCCAATTCACCCCTCCACTTT. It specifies CASSSRPNSPLHF.

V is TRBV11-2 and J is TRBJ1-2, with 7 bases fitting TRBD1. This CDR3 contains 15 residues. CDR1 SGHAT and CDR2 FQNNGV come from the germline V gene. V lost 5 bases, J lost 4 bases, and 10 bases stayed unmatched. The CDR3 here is CASSVTGRGLYGYTF. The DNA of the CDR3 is TGTGCCAGCAGCGTGACAGGGAGGGGCCTCTATGGCTACACCTTC.

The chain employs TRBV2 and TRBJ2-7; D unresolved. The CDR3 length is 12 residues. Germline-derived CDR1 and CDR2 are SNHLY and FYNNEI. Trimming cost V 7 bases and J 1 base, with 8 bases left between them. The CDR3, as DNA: TGTGCCAGCAAAACGGCATCCTACGAGCAGTACTTC. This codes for CASKTASYEQYF.

Here the CDR3 reads CAIPRDRGTMDGYTF. The CDR3 DNA reads TGTGCCATACCCCGGGACAGGGGAACTATGGATGGCTACACCTTC. The chain combines TRBV28 with TRBJ1-2, with 10 bases fitting TRBD1. CDR3 length equals 15 residues. Losses at the gene ends were 10 bases for V and 6 bases for J; bases not matched to a gene: 14. Germline V gene sequence: CDR1 MDHEN, CDR2 SYDVKM.

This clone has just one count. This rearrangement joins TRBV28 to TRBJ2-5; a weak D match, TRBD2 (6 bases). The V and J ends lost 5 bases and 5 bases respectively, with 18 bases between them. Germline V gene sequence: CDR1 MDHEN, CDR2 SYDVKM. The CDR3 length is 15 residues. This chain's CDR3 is CASSKAGSGGETQYF. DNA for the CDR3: TGTGCCAGCAGTAAAGCGGGCTCGGGTGGGGAGACCCAGTACTTC. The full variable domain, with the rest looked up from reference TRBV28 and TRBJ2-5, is DVKVTQSSRYLVKRTGEKVFLECVQDMDHENMFWYRQDPGLGLRLIYFSYDVKMKEKGDIPEGYSVSREKKERFSLILESASTNQTSMYLCASSKAGSGGETQYFGPGTRLLVL.

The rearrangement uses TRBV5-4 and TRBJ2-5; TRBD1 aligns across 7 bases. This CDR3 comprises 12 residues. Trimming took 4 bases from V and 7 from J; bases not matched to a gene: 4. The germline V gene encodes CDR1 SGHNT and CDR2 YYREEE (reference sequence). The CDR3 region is CASSIGGGTQYF. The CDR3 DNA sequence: TGTGCCAGCAGCATAGGGGGCGGGACCCAGTACTTC.

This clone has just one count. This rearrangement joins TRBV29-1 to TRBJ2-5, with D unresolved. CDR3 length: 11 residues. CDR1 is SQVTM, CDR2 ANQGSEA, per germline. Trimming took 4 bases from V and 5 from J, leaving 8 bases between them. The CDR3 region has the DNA TGCAGCGTTGGGCCCGCGGAGACCCAGTACTTC. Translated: CSVGPAETQYF.

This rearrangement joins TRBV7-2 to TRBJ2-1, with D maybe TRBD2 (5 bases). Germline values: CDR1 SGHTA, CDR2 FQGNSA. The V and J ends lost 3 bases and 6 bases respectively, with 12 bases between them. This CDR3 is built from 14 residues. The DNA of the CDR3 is TGTGCCAGCAGCTTTTATAGGCGGGCCAATGAGCAGTTCTTC. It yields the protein CASSFYRRANEQFF.

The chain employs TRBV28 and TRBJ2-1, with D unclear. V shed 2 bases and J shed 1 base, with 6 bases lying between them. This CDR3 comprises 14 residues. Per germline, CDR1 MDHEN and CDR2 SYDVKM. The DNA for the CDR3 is TGTGCCAGCAGTTTAGTCGAGTCCTACAATGAGCAGTTCTTC. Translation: CASSLVESYNEQFF. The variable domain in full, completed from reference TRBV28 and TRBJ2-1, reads DVKVTQSSRYLVKRTGEKVFLECVQDMDHENMFWYRQDPGLGLRLIYFSYDVKMKEKGDIPEGYSVSREKKERFSLILESASTNQTSMYLCASSLVESYNEQFFGPGTRLTVL.

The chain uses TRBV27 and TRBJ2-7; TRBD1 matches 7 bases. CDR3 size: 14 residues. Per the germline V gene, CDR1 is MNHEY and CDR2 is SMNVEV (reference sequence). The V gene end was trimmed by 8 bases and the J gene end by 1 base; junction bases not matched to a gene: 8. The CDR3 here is CASRWDSLSYEQYF. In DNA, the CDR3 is TGTGCCAGCCGTTGGGACAGCCTATCCTACGAGCAGTACTTC.

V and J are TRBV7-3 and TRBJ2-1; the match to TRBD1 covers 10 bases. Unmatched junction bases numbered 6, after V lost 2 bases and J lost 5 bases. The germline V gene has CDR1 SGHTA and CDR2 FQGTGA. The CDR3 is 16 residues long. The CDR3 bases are TGTGCCAGCAGCTTAGCCGGGACAGGGGTCAACAATGAGCAGTTCTTC. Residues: CASSLAGTGVNNEQFF.

The CDR3 reads CATSRTGGSGANVLTF. CDR3 DNA: TGTGCCACCAGTCGGACAGGGGGGTCTGGGGCCAACGTCCTGACTTTC. The chain combines TRBV15 with TRBJ2-6; TRBD1 matches at 10 bases. V lost 6 bases to trimming and J lost 1 base; unmatched junction nucleotides: 3. Germline CDR1 reads LNHNV; CDR2 reads YYDKDF (reference sequence). The CDR3 has 16 amino acids.

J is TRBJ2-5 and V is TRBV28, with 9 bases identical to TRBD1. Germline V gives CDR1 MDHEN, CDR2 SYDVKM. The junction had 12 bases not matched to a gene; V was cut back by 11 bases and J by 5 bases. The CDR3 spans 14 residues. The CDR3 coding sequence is TGTGCCGCCAGAGGCGGGACAGGGCCTGAGACCCAGTACTTC. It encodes CAARGGTGPETQYF.

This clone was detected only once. CDR3 residues: CASSQDPPPPYEQYF. In DNA form, the CDR3 reads TGCGCCAGCAGCCAAGATCCCCCTCCGCCCTACGAGCAGTACTTC. This chain links TRBV4-3 with TRBJ2-7, with D unclear. The CDR3 consists of 15 residues. V was pared by 0 bases and J by 2 bases, with 11 bases between. Germline V CDR1 and CDR2: LGHNA, YSLEER.

CDR3 DNA: TGTGCCAGCAGCCGCGGGGGGGGAAACACCATATATTTT. Amino acids: CASSRGGGNTIYF. The genes are TRBV7-2 and TRBJ1-3; D possibly corresponds to TRBD1 (5 bases). CDR1 is SGHTA, CDR2 FQGNSA, per germline. Between the trimmed V and J ends, which lost 5 bases and 4 bases, there was a span of 9 bases. CDR3 length: 13 amino acids. The whole variable domain, remainder taken from reference TRBV7-2 and TRBJ1-3, is GAGVSQSPSNKVTEKGKDVELRCDPISGHTALYWYRQSLGQGLEFLIYFQGNSAPDKSGLPSDRFSAERTGGSVSTLTIQRTQQEDSAVYLCASSRGGGNTIYFGEGSWLTVV.

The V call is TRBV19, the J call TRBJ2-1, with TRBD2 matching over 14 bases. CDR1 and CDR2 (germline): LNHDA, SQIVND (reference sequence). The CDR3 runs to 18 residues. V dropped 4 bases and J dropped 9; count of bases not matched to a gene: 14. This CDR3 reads CASSRRRSGTSGRGEQFF. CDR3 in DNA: TGTGCCAGTAGTAGAAGGAGATCCGGGACTAGCGGGAGAGGTGAGCAGTTCTTC.

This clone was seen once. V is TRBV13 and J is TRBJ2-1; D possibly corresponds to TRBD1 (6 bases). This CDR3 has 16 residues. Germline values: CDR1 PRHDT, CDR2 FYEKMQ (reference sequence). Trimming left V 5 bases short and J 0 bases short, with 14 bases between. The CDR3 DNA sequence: TGTGCCAGCAGCCGAGACAGGACGAGCTCCTACAATGAGCAGTTCTTC. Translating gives CASSRDRTSSYNEQFF.